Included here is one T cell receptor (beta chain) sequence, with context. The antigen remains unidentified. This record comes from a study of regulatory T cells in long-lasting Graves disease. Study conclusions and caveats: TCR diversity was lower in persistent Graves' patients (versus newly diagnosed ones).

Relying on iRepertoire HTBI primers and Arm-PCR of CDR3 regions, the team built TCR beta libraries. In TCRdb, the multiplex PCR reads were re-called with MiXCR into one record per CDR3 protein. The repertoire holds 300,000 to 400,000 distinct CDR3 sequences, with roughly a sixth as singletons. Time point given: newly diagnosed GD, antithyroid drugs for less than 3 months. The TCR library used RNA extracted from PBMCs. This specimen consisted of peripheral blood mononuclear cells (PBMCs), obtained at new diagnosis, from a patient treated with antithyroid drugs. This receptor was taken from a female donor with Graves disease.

The CDR3 region has the DNA TGTGCCAGCAGCCCGCAACAAAGTGTGTTCCCTGGAAACACCATATATTTT. The encoded protein is CASSPQQSVFPGNTIYF. V usage is TRBV7-9 and J usage is TRBJ1-3, with D hard to call. The ends were cut back, 5 bases at V and 2 bases at J, with 19 bases in the middle. Germline loops: CDR1 SEHNR, CDR2 FQNEAQ (reference sequence). The CDR3 is made up of 17 amino acids. Supplemented by reference TRBV7-9 and TRBJ1-3, the full variable domain reads DTGVSQNPRHKITKRGQNVTFRCDPISEHNRLYWYRQTLGQGPEFLTYFQNEAQLEKSRLLSDRFSAERPKGSFSTLEIQRTEQGDSAMYLCASSPQQSVFPGNTIYFGEGSWLTVV.